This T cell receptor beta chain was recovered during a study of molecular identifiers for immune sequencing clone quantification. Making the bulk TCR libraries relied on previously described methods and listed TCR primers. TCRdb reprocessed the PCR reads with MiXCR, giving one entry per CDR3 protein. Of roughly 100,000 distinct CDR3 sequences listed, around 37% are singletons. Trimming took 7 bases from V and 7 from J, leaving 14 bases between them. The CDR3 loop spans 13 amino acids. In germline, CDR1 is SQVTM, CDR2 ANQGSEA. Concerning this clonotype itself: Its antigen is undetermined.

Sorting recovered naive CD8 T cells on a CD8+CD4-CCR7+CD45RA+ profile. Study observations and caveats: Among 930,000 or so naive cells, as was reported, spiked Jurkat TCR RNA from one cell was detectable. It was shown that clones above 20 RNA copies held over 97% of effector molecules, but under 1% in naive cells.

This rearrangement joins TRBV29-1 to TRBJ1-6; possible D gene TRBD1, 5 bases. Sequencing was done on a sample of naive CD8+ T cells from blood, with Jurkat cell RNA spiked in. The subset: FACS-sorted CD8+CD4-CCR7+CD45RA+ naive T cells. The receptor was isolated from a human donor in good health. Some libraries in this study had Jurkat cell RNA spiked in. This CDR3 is CSARRGENSPLHF. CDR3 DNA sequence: TGCAGCGCTCGTCGGGGGGAGAATTCACCCCTCCACTTT.